The 20 T cell receptor beta chains given below trace back to one sample, sequenced in a study of technical replicates of blood from several donors. Sequencing used immunoSEQ multiplex PCR; TCRdb keeps in-frame clones, though not all of them. The table has roughly 80,000 clones, roughly 94% seen once. Input material: T cells isolated from PBMCs. These receptors were collected from a human donor in good health.

The V call is TRBV5-8, the J call TRBJ2-3, with a weak D call TRBD2 (6 bases). The germline CDR1 and CDR2 sequences are SGHTS and YDEGEE. This CDR3 has 14 residues. V gave up 0 bases and J gave up 6 bases, with 11 bases separating them. In nucleotides, the CDR3 is TGTGCCAGCAGCTTGGCCGGGGGATCGGATACGCAGTATTTT. Its translation is CASSLAGGSDTQYF.

This chain joins TRBV30 and TRBJ1-1; maybe TRBD1 (6 bases). The V gene's germline CDR1 is GTSNPN and CDR2 SVGIG (reference sequence). The CDR3 extends over 12 amino acids. Trimming shortened V by 2 bases and J by 7 bases, and 11 bases separated the two germline ends. CDR3 sequence reads: CAWSLKGDEAFF. The CDR3 DNA reads as TGTGCCTGGAGTCTGAAGGGGGATGAAGCTTTCTTT.

The gene calls are TRBV5-4 and TRBJ2-7; D is perhaps TRBD1 (6 bases). V lost 2 bases and J lost 6, with 15 bases in between. The CDR3 sequence is 14 residues long. Per the germline V gene, CDR1 is SGHNT and CDR2 is YYREEE (reference sequence). The CDR3 reads CASSFGQISREQYF. The CDR3 region has the DNA TGTGCCAGCAGCTTTGGACAGATTTCCCGCGAGCAGTACTTC. Complete variable domain (other parts from reference TRBV5-4 and TRBJ2-7): ETGVTQSPTHLIKTRGQQVTLRCSSQSGHNTVSWYQQALGQGPQFIFQYYREEENGRGNFPPRFSGLQFPNYSSELNVNALELDDSALYLCASSFGQISREQYFGPGTRLTVT.

The chain recombines TRBV5-6 with TRBJ2-7; D is possibly TRBD1 (6 bases). V lost 7 bases to trimming and J lost 0 bases, with 11 bases between them. The CDR3 spans 13 residues. CDR1 and CDR2 (germline): SGHDT, YYEEEE. This CDR3 is CASEGDSSYEQYF. The CDR3, as DNA: TGTGCCAGCGAGGGGGATAGCTCCTACGAGCAGTACTTC.

The genes are TRBV28 and TRBJ1-1, with D tentatively TRBD1 (6 bases). V lost 8 bases, J lost 10 bases, and 11 bases lay in between. The V gene's germline CDR1 is MDHEN and CDR2 SYDVKM. This CDR3 comprises 10 residues. The CDR3 DNA follows: TGTGCCAGCGGGGGCAGGGCAGCTTTCTTT. Translated: CASGGRAAFF.

The gene calls are TRBV4-2 and TRBJ2-2; the match to TRBD2 covers 8 bases. Germline V gene sequence: CDR1 LGHNA, CDR2 YNFKEQ. The CDR3 spans 17 residues. After removal of 0 bases from V and 1 base from J, the junction contained 4 bases not matched to a gene. The CDR3 sequence: CASSQDLREVNTGELFF. The DNA of the CDR3 is TGTGCCAGCAGCCAAGATCTGCGGGAGGTGAACACCGGGGAGCTGTTTTTT.

This chain uses TRBV5-6 with TRBJ2-7; 7 bases match TRBD1. The CDR3 extends over 16 amino acids. Germline V gene sequence: CDR1 SGHDT, CDR2 YYEEEE. After removal of 1 base from V and 0 bases from J, the junction contained 7 bases not matched to a gene. CDR3 loop: CASSLRGTASSYEQYF. DNA for the CDR3: TGTGCCAGCAGCTTGAGGGGGACAGCTTCCTCCTACGAGCAGTACTTC.

This clone is medium-sized (0.01 to 0.1%). This chain uses TRBV9 with TRBJ2-2; 11 bases line up with TRBD2. Germline values: CDR1 SGDLS, CDR2 YYNGEE. V lost 3 bases to trimming and J lost 2 bases; unmatched junction nucleotides: 0. The CDR3 consists of 15 residues. The CDR3 DNA is TGTGCCAGCAGCGGACTAGCGGGAAACACCGGGGAGCTGTTTTTT. Translating gives CASSGLAGNTGELFF.

The genes are TRBV5-4 and TRBJ2-5; 9 nucleotides agree with TRBD1. From germline, CDR1 is SGHNT and CDR2 YYREEE (reference sequence). The junction had 10 bases not matched to a gene; V was cut back by 6 bases and J by 4 bases. There are 15 residues in the CDR3. The CDR3 reads CASTIQGALRETQYF. The CDR3 DNA reads TGTGCCAGCACCATACAGGGGGCTCTTCGAGAGACCCAGTACTTC.

The chain has TRBV30 and TRBJ2-1; 7 nucleotides match TRBD2. Germline lookup yields CDR1 GTSNPN and CDR2 SVGIG (reference sequence). This CDR3 is built from 14 residues. Unmatched junction bases numbered 4, after V lost 2 bases and J lost 3 bases. CDR3 in DNA: TGTGCCTGGAGTTTTAGCGGGCACTACAATGAGCAGTTCTTC. This translates into CAWSFSGHYNEQFF.

The chain has TRBV10-3 and TRBJ2-5; D may be TRBD1 (6 bases). The V gene lost 4 bases and the J gene lost 3 bases, with 9 bases spanning the gap. The CDR3 totals 13 residues. Germline V gene data show CDR1 as ENHRY and CDR2 as SYGVKD. The CDR3 region has the DNA TGTGCCATCAGTGCAAGACAGGAAGAGACCCAGTACTTC. It specifies CAISARQEETQYF.

The J gene is TRBJ2-1, the V gene TRBV19, with 7 positions matching TRBD2. V was pared by 1 base and J by 6 bases, with 6 bases of the junction left unmatched. The germline gives CDR1 LNHDA, CDR2 SQIVND (reference sequence). The CDR3 has 15 residues. CDR3: CASSIGWTSSNEQFF. CDR3 nucleotide sequence: TGTGCCAGTAGTATAGGCTGGACTAGTAGCAATGAGCAGTTCTTC.

A few counts support this clone. The rearrangement uses TRBV6-4 and TRBJ2-3, with a possible D match to TRBD2 (6 bases). Germline values: CDR1 MRHNA, CDR2 SNTAGT. The CDR3 length is 14 residues. Trimming removed 4 bases at V and 2 bases at J, with 10 bases between. CDR3 protein: CASSAGEHTDTQYF. CDR3 in DNA: TGTGCCAGCAGTGCGGGAGAACACACAGATACGCAGTATTTT.

This clone was detected a few times. The rearrangement uses TRBV4-1 and TRBJ1-1; possible D gene TRBD1, 6 bases. Trimming removed 5 bases at V and 0 bases at J, with 13 bases between. The CDR3 totals 15 residues. CDR1 is MGHRA and CDR2 is YSYEKL in the germline V gene. The CDR3 spells CASSFRTVMNTEAFF. DNA for the CDR3: TGCGCCAGCAGCTTCCGGACAGTCATGAACACTGAAGCTTTCTTT.

The chain has TRBV18 and TRBJ2-3; D may be TRBD2 (5 bases). The CDR3 sequence is 15 residues long. The V end was cut by 4 bases, the J end by 0 bases, with 11 bases between. The germline V gene has CDR1 KGHSH and CDR2 LQKENI. This CDR3 is CASSRAERSTDTQYF. The DNA of the CDR3 is TGTGCCAGCTCACGAGCGGAGCGGAGCACAGATACGCAGTATTTT.

The genes are TRBV5-1 and TRBJ2-2; 11 bases are a match to TRBD2. Trimming at V came to 1 base and at J to 3 bases, leaving 2 bases not matched to a gene. The germline gives CDR1 SGHRS, CDR2 YFSETQ. The CDR3 runs to 16 residues. CDR3 DNA: TGCGCCAGCAGCTTGACACTAGCGGGAGACACCGGGGAGCTGTTTTTT. It encodes CASSLTLAGDTGELFF.

This sequence joins TRBV6-1 and TRBJ1-2; 12 positions agree with TRBD1. The ends lost 4 bases at V and 2 bases at J; junction bases unmatched: 2. The CDR3 has 15 residues. From germline, CDR1 is MNHNS and CDR2 SASEGT. In nucleotides, the CDR3 is TGTGCCAGCAGTGTGGGACAGGGGGCGAACTATGGCTACACCTTC. It is translated as CASSVGQGANYGYTF.

This chain joins TRBV4-3 and TRBJ2-7; 9 bases are a match to TRBD1. V lost 5 bases to trimming and J lost 4 bases; unmatched junction nucleotides: 9. Per the germline V gene, CDR1 is LGHNA and CDR2 is YSLEER. The CDR3 sequence is 15 residues long. CDR3 sequence reads: CASSRRTGGEYEQYF. CDR3 sequence (DNA): TGCGCCAGCAGCAGAAGAACAGGGGGCGAATACGAGCAGTACTTC.

The V gene is TRBV6-5, the J gene TRBJ1-2; D unresolved. In germline, CDR1 is MNHEY, CDR2 SVGAGI. This CDR3 has 14 amino acids. V lost 5 bases and J 0 bases, leaving 10 bases between the germline ends. As DNA, the CDR3 is TGTGCCAGCAGTCCCCAGTACCCTAACTATGGCTACACCTTC. As protein: CASSPQYPNYGYTF.

The J gene is TRBJ2-5, the V gene TRBV6-6, with TRBD1 as a possible D gene (7 bases). Germline assignment: CDR1 MNHNY and CDR2 SVGAGI (reference sequence). CDR3 length: 12 amino acids. Trimming removed 9 bases from V and 5 bases from J, with 13 bases in between. CDR3 nucleotides: TGTGCCAGTAACAGGGGAGGTGAGACCCAGTACTTC. Its translation is CASNRGGETQYF.